These T cell receptor beta chains were read from a single sample in a study of T-cell reconstitution after alpha-beta-depleted transplantation in children. TCRdb fed the PCR reads into MiXCR, producing one record per CDR3 protein. This sample carries about 500,000 distinct CDR3 sequences, about 33% of them seen once, and the ten largest clones take 2% to 3%. The material was PBMCs from the stem cell graft donor, obtained from the stem cell graft. The source is a human donor who donated a stem cell graft to a child with aplastic anemia. The CDR3 runs from the conserved cysteine through the conserved F or W. Each record gives: V gene, J gene, clone size, D gene, CDR3 protein. A D gene is named only where the DNA matches it firmly. Clone size is not always given. Where it is, it says once, few, many or a class for expanded clones.

>TRBV10-3|TRBJ2-1|.|.
CAISESFGVWNEQFF
>TRBV12-3/TRBV12-4|TRBJ1-3|.|.
CASSFATENTIYF
>TRBV7-2|TRBJ2-7|.|TRBD2
CASSWEGNEQYF
>TRBV6-4|TRBJ2-1|few|TRBD1
CASSVGQAQDEQFF
>TRBV7-2|TRBJ2-3|few|.
CASSGVGGRTDTQYF
>TRBV2|TRBJ2-2|once|.
CASSFFRDGRGGELFF
>TRBV4-3|TRBJ2-1|.|TRBD2
CASSQGSSGSLNEQFF
>TRBV12-3/TRBV12-4|TRBJ1-1|few|.
CASSPTQATEAFF
>TRBV29-1|TRBJ2-1|.|.
CSWWAPRNEQFF
>TRBV7-2|TRBJ1-3|.|.
CASSPYRVSGNTIYF
>TRBV7-8|TRBJ2-5|.|.
CASSLLSQQGTQYF
>TRBV7-2|TRBJ2-2|.|TRBD1
CASSLTGQGPWAGELFF
>TRBV30|TRBJ1-1|.|.
CAWTLGLVGGANTEAFF
>TRBV5-1|TRBJ1-1|.|TRBD1
CASSLSGGDTEAFF
>TRBV19|TRBJ1-4|.|.
CASTGTPINEKLFF
>TRBV5-1|TRBJ1-1|.|.
CASRSQVLNTEAFF
>TRBV14|TRBJ2-3|.|TRBD2
CASSPSLPRSGLAGSDTQYF
>TRBV5-8|TRBJ1-1|few|.
CASKLAANTEAFF
>TRBV18|TRBJ2-2|.|.
CASSPLSRNTGELFF
>TRBV9|TRBJ2-1|.|.
CASSALSQGYNEQFF
>TRBV28|TRBJ1-1|.|.
CASQSPSRANTEAFF
>TRBV20-1|TRBJ2-1|.|TRBD1
CSAESRQGVSNNEQFF